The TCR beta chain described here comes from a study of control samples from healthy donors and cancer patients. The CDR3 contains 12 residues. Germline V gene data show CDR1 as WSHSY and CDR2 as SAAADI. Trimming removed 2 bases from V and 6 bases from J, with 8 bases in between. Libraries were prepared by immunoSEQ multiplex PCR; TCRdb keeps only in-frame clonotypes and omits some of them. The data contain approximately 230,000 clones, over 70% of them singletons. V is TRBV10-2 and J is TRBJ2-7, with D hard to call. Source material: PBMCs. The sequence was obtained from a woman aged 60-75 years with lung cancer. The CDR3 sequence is CASSEDGFEQYF. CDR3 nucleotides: TGCGCCAGCAGTGAGGACGGGTTCGAGCAGTACTTC.